The entry that follows covers one T cell receptor (beta chain) sequence. Data came from immunoSEQ multiplex PCR; TCRdb stores just in-frame clones and leaves some out. The table shows 14,000 to 15,000 clones, with approximately 86% occurring only once. CDR3 length: 15 residues. V lost 5 bases and J lost 7; bases outside the gene matches: 9. Germline V lookup: CDR1 MNHEY, CDR2 SVGAGI. The sample belongs to a study of T cell changes during pregnancy in multiple sclerosis. The sample in question was CD8+ T cells from peripheral blood mononuclear cells, obtained in the first trimester of pregnancy. The rearrangement uses TRBV6-5 and TRBJ2-1, with 9 bases matching TRBD1. This clonotype originated in a female donor with multiple sclerosis, enrolled in a pregnancy study. In DNA, the CDR3 is TGTGCCAGCAGTCTGGGACAGGGAATGGTGAATGAGCAGTTCTTC. Its translation: CASSLGQGMVNEQFF.